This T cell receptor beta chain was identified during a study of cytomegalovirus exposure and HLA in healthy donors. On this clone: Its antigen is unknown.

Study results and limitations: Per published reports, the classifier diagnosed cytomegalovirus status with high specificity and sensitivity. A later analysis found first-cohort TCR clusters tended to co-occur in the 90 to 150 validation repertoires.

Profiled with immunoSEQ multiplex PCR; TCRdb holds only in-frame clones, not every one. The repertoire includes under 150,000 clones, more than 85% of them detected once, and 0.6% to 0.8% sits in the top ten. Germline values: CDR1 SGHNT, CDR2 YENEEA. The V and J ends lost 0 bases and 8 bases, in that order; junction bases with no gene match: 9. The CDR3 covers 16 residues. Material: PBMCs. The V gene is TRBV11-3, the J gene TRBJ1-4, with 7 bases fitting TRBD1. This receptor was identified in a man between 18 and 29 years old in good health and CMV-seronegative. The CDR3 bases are TGTGCCAGCAGCTTAGATGCGCCAGGGGGTCGGGAAAAACTGTTTTTT. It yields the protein CASSLDAPGGREKLFF.